The text below deals with one T cell receptor beta chain. No cognate antigen has been identified for it. Per-base quality was not reported, and no clone a single base away is much larger than it. The data were obtained in a study of CD8+CD57+ T cells in acquired aplastic anemia (dated by TCRdb to the late 2010s). About the study as a whole: On average, sorted CD4+ and CD8+ cells yielded approximately 3 ug of extracted DNA, with a range of about 0.17 to 27.4 ug. Healthy donor samples averaged approximately 10 million reads for CD4+ and approximately 11 million for CD8+ cells. What the work shows at the level of the full study, not this receptor alone: Roughly 29 CD8+ CDR3 sequences were found in both patients and controls but appeared to be highly expressed in patients and within the immunodominant clones of the patients. CD8+ Simpson's diversity did not differ significantly between patients and healthy controls (P=0.060).

Genomic DNA was used as template for profiling of TCR beta VDJ combinations and CDR3 sequences. TCR repertoire sequencing was run on an Illumina HiSeq 2000. Regarding the original processing steps: Repertoire assessment relied on Simpson's diversity index, CDR3 size and DJ length profiles, and TRBV/TRBJ rearrangement plots. The immunodominant clone was defined as the most abundant DNA sequence in deep sequencing data. CDR3 amino acid sequences were checked for sharing between subjects and were compared against published repertoires and the VDJdb database. TCRdb trimmed public reads at Q25 via fastp, called clones via MiXCR and kept in-frame beta chains. Every CDR3 protein is listed once, alongside the most common genes and DNA of its rows. V and J calls and clone size were set by TCRdb, not the authors. Counted in this sample were 400,000 to 450,000 distinct CDR3 sequences; roughly 68% of them appeared once. The ten largest account for 3% to 5% of the sample.

The CDR3 measures 16 amino acids from cysteine to phenylalanine. Of the read, only the CDR3 DNA is kept; its 48 bases are in frame from base 1. The germline V gene (reference sequence) supplies CDR1 DFQATT and CDR2 SNEGSKA. Unmatched junction bases come to 8, with V trimmed by 3 bases and J by 2 bases. The study deep-sequenced TCR repertoires of sorted CD4+ and CD8+ blood T cells from severe aplastic anemia patients and healthy subjects. Ficoll-Paque density gradient centrifugation was used to isolate peripheral blood mononuclear cells. Before DNA was extracted, CD4+ and CD8+ T cells were sorted using either FACS or magnetic beads.

This receptor was obtained from a human donor in good health, serving as a control. The sample consisted of sorted CD4+, CD8+, or CD8+CD57+ T cells (not recorded which) from PBMCs. The receptor chain draws on TRBV20-1 and TRBJ2-5; 11 central bases correspond to TRBD2. The sequenced DNA is TGCAGTGCTAGGTCTGGACTAGCGGGCCTGCAAGAGACCCAGTACTTC. It translates as CSARSGLAGLQETQYF.